This T cell receptor (beta chain) was profiled in a study of shared clonotypes between healthy human individuals. Study-level background: Two women and a few men aged 18 to 49 served as donors.

Running of the assay took place at deep level. Unsorted PBMC replicate PCRs drew on roughly 320 ng DNA, representing 25,000 to 30,000 T cell genomes. Sequenced by immunoSEQ multiplex PCR; TCRdb stores in-frame clones only, minus some. The sample consists of roughly 450,000 clones, 79% of them appearing once. The CDR3 loop spans 13 amino acids. The chain combines TRBV21-1 with TRBJ2-3; the table's TRBD2 call for D was not verified on the DNA. TRBV21-1 is labeled a pseudogene. The sequencing input was PBMCs. This TCR derives from a woman in her forties in good health. Some clones in this sample may be carry-over from other donors' samples. CDR3 in amino acids: CASSKVREYTQYF. DNA for the CDR3: TGTGCCAGCAGCAAAGTGCGGGAGTATACGCAGTATTTT.